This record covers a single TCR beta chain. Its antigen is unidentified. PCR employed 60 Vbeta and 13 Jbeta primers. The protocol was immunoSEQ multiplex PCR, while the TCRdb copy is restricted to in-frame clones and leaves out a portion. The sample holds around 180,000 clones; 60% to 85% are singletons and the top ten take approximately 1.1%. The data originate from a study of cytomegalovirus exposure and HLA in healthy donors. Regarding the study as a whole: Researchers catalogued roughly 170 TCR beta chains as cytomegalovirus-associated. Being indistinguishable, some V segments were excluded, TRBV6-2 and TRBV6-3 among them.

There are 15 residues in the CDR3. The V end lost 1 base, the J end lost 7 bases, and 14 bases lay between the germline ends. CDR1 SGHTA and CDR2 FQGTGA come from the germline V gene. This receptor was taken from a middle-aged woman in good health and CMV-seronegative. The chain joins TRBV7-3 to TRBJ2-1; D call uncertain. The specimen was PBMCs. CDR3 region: CASSLSLGRLNEQFF. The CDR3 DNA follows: TGTGCCAGCAGCTTAAGTCTGGGCAGATTAAATGAGCAGTTCTTC.